A single sample gave rise to the 6 T cell receptor beta chains below, sequenced in a study of blood T cell repertoires in COVID-19. Repertoires were generated with immunoSEQ multiplex PCR, while TCRdb's copy carries only in-frame clones and drops some. The data show under 300,000 clones, with 65% to 90% seen just once and over 2.5% held by the top ten. The sequenced sample was peripheral blood. All receptors derive from a woman aged 60-70 years with active or convalescent COVID-19.

V usage is TRBV27 and J usage is TRBJ2-7; TRBD1 agrees at 8 bases. Per germline, CDR1 MNHEY and CDR2 SMNVEV (reference sequence). CDR3 length: 16 amino acids. With 6 bases clipped from V and 4 bases from J, the junction kept 14 bases outside the gene matches. CDR3 nucleotide sequence: TGTGCCAGCAGAGAGTTTATACCAGGGGGCAGTTACGAGCAGTACTTC. Amino acid sequence: CASREFIPGGSYEQYF.

This clone showed up just once. The genes are TRBV18 and TRBJ2-3; tentatively, D is TRBD1 (5 bases). V was cut by 3 bases and J by 11 bases, with 18 bases left in between. Looked up from germline, CDR1 is KGHSH and CDR2 is LQKENI. CDR3 length equals 14 residues. CDR3 DNA sequence: TGTGCCAGCTCACCCGAACGGTGGGGCCGCAGGCAGTATTTT. Its translation: CASSPERWGRRQYF.

The chain joins TRBV15 to TRBJ1-2; D is possibly TRBD1 (5 bases). The CDR3 has 13 amino acids. The V gene's germline CDR1 is LNHNV and CDR2 YYDKDF (reference sequence). Trimming stripped 4 bases from V and 3 bases from J, with 9 bases between. CDR3 DNA: TGTGCCACCAGCAAGGGGTTTGACTATGGCTACACCTTC. Its translation is CATSKGFDYGYTF.

The CDR3 nucleotides are TGTGCCAGCAGTTTCGGAACAGGGAACCTCTATGGCTACACCTTC. Protein sequence: CASSFGTGNLYGYTF. The chain employs TRBV7-9 and TRBJ1-2; possible D gene TRBD1, 6 bases. The germline V gene has CDR1 SEHNR and CDR2 FQNEAQ (reference sequence). V shed 6 bases and J shed 4 bases, with 18 bases lying between them. CDR3 size: 15 residues.

This clone showed up many times. Relative to the germline gene, one junction end is altered; a read error may explain this. The J gene is TRBJ2-7, the V gene TRBV29-1; maybe TRBD2 (7 bases). Germline V gene sequence: CDR1 SQVTM, CDR2 ANQGSEA. The CDR3 length is 14 residues. The chain's CDR3 is CSVRRGGASDEQYF. For the CDR3, the DNA is TGCAGCGTTCGGCGTGGGGGGGCCTCCGACGAGCAGTACTTC.

The chain carries TRBV2 and TRBJ2-4, with a possible D match to TRBD1 (6 bases). CDR3 length: 15 residues. V was cut by 5 bases and J by 7 bases, with 18 bases left in between. The germline gives CDR1 SNHLY, CDR2 FYNNEI. The CDR3 here is CASSPRGTPGNIQYF. CDR3 sequence (DNA): TGTGCCAGCAGTCCGAGGGGGACCCCTGGGAACATTCAGTACTTC. The entire variable domain, with the rest obtained from reference TRBV2 and TRBJ2-4, is as follows: EPEVTQTPSHQVTQMGQEVILRCVPISNHLYFYWYRQILGQKVEFLVSFYNNEISEKSEIFDDQFSVERPDGSNFTLKIRSTKLEDSAMYFCASSPRGTPGNIQYFGAGTRLSVL.